This entry lists 24 T cell receptor beta chains sequenced from one sample in a study of neurological immune-mediated disorders. MiXCR, applied by TCRdb to the 5' RACE reads, yields one record per CDR3 protein. The sample shows approximately 30,000 distinct CDR3 sequences, about 13% of them seen only once. Sample time point: longitudinal time-point 2. Sequenced sample: PBMCs. The receptors come from a woman between 40 and 55 years old in good health.

This clonotype was counted ten times or more. The gene calls are TRBV5-1 and TRBJ2-6; tentative D call: TRBD2 (5 bases). V lost 4 bases to trimming and J lost 1 base, with 18 bases between them. Germline assignment: CDR1 SGHRS and CDR2 YFSETQ. The CDR3 totals 18 residues. CDR3 loop: CASSRSGMKASGANVLTF. The CDR3 region has the DNA TGCGCCAGCAGCCGCTCGGGGATGAAAGCGTCTGGGGCCAACGTCCTGACTTTC.

This clonotype was observed at least ten times. The J gene is TRBJ2-7, the V gene TRBV5-1; either TRBD1 or TRBD2 may fit D (5 bases each). The V and J ends lost 1 base and 4 bases respectively, with 12 bases between them. The CDR3 extends over 14 amino acids. The germline CDR1 and CDR2 sequences are SGHRS and YFSETQ. The CDR3 reads CASSLTWGSYEQYF. Here the CDR3 DNA reads TGCGCCAGCAGCTTGACCTGGGGGTCATACGAGCAGTACTTC.

This clonotype was counted at least ten times. V and J are TRBV5-6 and TRBJ1-2; 8 bases are shared with TRBD1. The CDR3 loop spans 13 amino acids. V lost 7 bases to trimming and J lost 7 bases; unmatched junction nucleotides: 9. Germline-derived CDR1 and CDR2 are SGHDT and YYEEEE. The CDR3 sequence is CASLRTGISGYTF. The CDR3 bases are TGTGCCAGCTTACGGACAGGGATTAGTGGCTACACCTTC.

This clonotype showed up many times. The V and J genes are TRBV7-3 and TRBJ1-2; D possibly corresponds to TRBD1 (6 bases). There are 16 residues in the CDR3. The ends were cut back, 2 bases at V and 2 bases at J, with 15 bases in the middle. In germline, CDR1 is SGHTA, CDR2 FQGTGA. As DNA, the CDR3 is TGTGCCAGCAGCTTAGGGCAGCCAGGGGCCAACTATGGCTACACCTTC. Translating it yields CASSLGQPGANYGYTF.

This clonotype was recorded at least ten times. The chain uses TRBV6-1 and TRBJ1-4; D perhaps matches TRBD1 (5 bases). The CDR3 has 16 amino acids. Trimming took off 7 bases at V and 0 bases at J, with 15 bases between the two ends. The germline CDR1 and CDR2 sequences are MNHNS and SASEGT. Here the CDR3 reads CASTPFHRSTNEKLFF. The CDR3 nucleotides read TGTGCCAGCACCCCCTTCCACAGGTCAACTAATGAAAAACTGTTTTTT.

This clonotype has ten or more counts. The chain uses TRBV7-8 and TRBJ1-2; a weak D match, TRBD1 (5 bases). Per the germline V gene, CDR1 is SGHVS and CDR2 is FQNEAQ. The V end was cut by 0 bases, the J end by 4 bases, with 24 bases between. The CDR3 is 19 residues long. CDR3 amino acids: CASSLAMAGSSAGFYGYTF. The CDR3 DNA sequence: TGTGCCAGCAGCTTAGCGATGGCAGGGAGTTCCGCTGGCTTCTATGGCTACACCTTC.

In its sample, this clonotype was seen many times. The chain links TRBV12-3 or TRBV12-4 to TRBJ1-1, with D tentatively TRBD1 (5 bases). The CDR3 consists of 13 residues. V lost 3 bases and J 5 bases, leaving 10 bases between the germline ends. The CDR3 here is CASSFGGYTEAFF. In DNA form, the CDR3 reads TGTGCCAGCAGTTTCGGGGGTTATACTGAAGCTTTCTTT.

This clonotype came up many times. This chain connects TRBV6-1 to TRBJ1-2, with 7 bases matching TRBD1. CDR3 length: 17 amino acids. Looked up from germline, CDR1 is MNHNS and CDR2 is SASEGT. Trimming cost V 1 base and J 4 bases; bases outside gene matches: 12. The CDR3 is CASSEDWNRGRLYGYTF. DNA of the CDR3: TGTGCCAGCAGTGAAGATTGGAATAGGGGGCGCCTCTATGGCTACACCTTC.

This clonotype was observed many times. The chain combines TRBV7-2 with TRBJ2-7; D gene unclear. The CDR3 loop spans 18 amino acids. CDR1 is SGHTA, CDR2 FQGNSA, per germline. V was clipped by 2 bases and J by 3 bases, with 23 bases between them. The CDR3 protein is CASSLIAGYAPRYYEQYF. CDR3 nucleotide sequence: TGTGCCAGCAGCTTAATAGCCGGTTACGCTCCTCGTTACTACGAGCAGTACTTC.

CDR3 in amino acids: CASSVEGGARYTQYF. CDR3 DNA: TGTGCCAGCAGCGTAGAGGGGGGGGCCCGTTATACGCAGTATTTT. The chain recombines TRBV9 with TRBJ2-3; D possibly corresponds to TRBD2 (7 bases). This CDR3 contains 15 residues. Deletions cut 0 bases from V and 7 bases from J, with 15 bases between. Per the germline V gene, CDR1 is SGDLS and CDR2 is YYNGEE.

The sample holds many counts of this clonotype. The J gene is TRBJ2-5, the V gene TRBV7-2; possible D gene TRBD1, 5 bases. Germline loops: CDR1 SGHTA, CDR2 FQGNSA. The CDR3 has 15 amino acids. V was shortened by 2 bases and J by 1 base, with 11 bases between the two germline ends. This CDR3 reads CASSLWQGTQETQYF. The CDR3 nucleotides are TGTGCCAGCAGCTTATGGCAGGGAACCCAAGAGACCCAGTACTTC.

This clonotype was recorded many times. This chain uses TRBV7-2 with TRBJ1-5; the D is unclear. Germline values: CDR1 SGHTA, CDR2 FQGNSA. The V gene lost 5 bases and the J gene lost 4 bases, with 9 bases spanning the gap. CDR3 length: 13 residues. CDR3 bases: TGTGCCAGCAGCCCCGGGGTAAATCAGCCCCAGCATTTT. It translates to CASSPGVNQPQHF.

This clonotype was picked up one time. V and J are TRBV6-5 and TRBJ1-1; TRBD1 might be the D (6 bases). In germline, CDR1 is MNHEY, CDR2 SVGAGI. CDR3 length: 12 residues. The CDR3 nucleotides read TGTGTCTGCAGCCCCGGCCGGGGGCAGGCTTTCTTT. This gives the protein CVCSPGRGQAFF.

This clonotype was seen many times. V and J are TRBV24-1 and TRBJ2-1; 11 bases agree with TRBD2. The CDR3 runs 16 residues. CDR1 and CDR2 (germline): KGHDR, SFDVKD. V lost 4 bases and J lost 2; bases outside the gene matches: 3. The DNA of the CDR3 is TGTGCCACCAGTGACATAGCGGGAGGGCCCTACAATGAGCAGTTCTTC. It specifies CATSDIAGGPYNEQFF.

This clonotype occurred many times. This chain uses TRBV5-1 with TRBJ1-1; D is ambiguous. This CDR3 region has 15 residues. Germline V gene data show CDR1 as SGHRS and CDR2 as YFSETQ. V was trimmed by 0 bases and J by 3 bases, leaving 12 bases between them. The CDR3 DNA reads as TGCGCCAGCAGCTTGGCCGGTGGATTCGACACTGAAGCTTTCTTT. It is translated as CASSLAGGFDTEAFF.

This clonotype occurred many times. The chain combines TRBV5-1 with TRBJ1-5; D is undetermined. Germline V gene sequence: CDR1 SGHRS, CDR2 YFSETQ. V shed 0 bases and J shed 1 base, with 8 bases lying between them. CDR3 size: 15 residues. The CDR3: CASSLDPGSNQPQHF. For the CDR3, the DNA is TGCGCCAGCAGCTTGGACCCGGGAAGCAATCAGCCCCAGCATTTT.

This clonotype was observed many times. The V and J genes are TRBV21-1 and TRBJ1-1; the listed D gene, TRBD1, was not tested against the DNA. TRBV21-1 is a pseudogene locus. This CDR3 has 14 amino acids. The CDR3 spells CASGLILQGGEAFF. CDR3 nucleotide sequence: TGTGCCAGCGGCCTAATATTACAGGGCGGTGAAGCTTTCTTT.

This clonotype was detected ten times or more. The chain recombines TRBV18 with TRBJ1-1; D gene unclear. Germline V lookup: CDR1 KGHSH, CDR2 LQKENI. V lost 2 bases, J lost 4 bases, and 8 bases lay in between. CDR3 length: 13 amino acids. CDR3 in DNA: TGTGCCAGCTCACCAGCGGGGAGCACTGAAGCTTTCTTT. Its translation: CASSPAGSTEAFF. Full variable domain (rest looked up from reference TRBV18 and TRBJ1-1): NAGVMQNPRHLVRRRGQEARLRCSPMKGHSHVYWYRQLPEEGLKFMVYLQKENIIDESGMPKERFSAEFPKEGPSILRIQQVVRGDSAAYFCASSPAGSTEAFFGQGTRLTVV.

This clonotype was found many times. The J gene is TRBJ1-2, the V gene TRBV7-2; D possibly corresponds to TRBD1 (6 bases). The CDR3 extends over 16 amino acids. V dropped 1 base and J dropped 4 bases, with 16 bases sitting between them. The V gene's germline CDR1 is SGHTA and CDR2 FQGNSA. The CDR3 is CASSLEGTTTGYGYTF. The CDR3 bases are TGTGCCAGCAGCTTAGAAGGGACAACGACTGGCTATGGCTACACCTTC.

This chain links TRBV18 with TRBJ1-1, with D perhaps TRBD1 (6 bases). Trimming removed 1 base from V and 1 base from J, with 13 bases in between. Per germline, CDR1 KGHSH and CDR2 LQKENI. The CDR3 runs 16 residues. CDR3 nucleotides: TGTGCCAGCTCACCACGACTCAGGGGAGCGAACACTGAAGCTTTCTTT. Its protein is CASSPRLRGANTEAFF.

Ten or more counts support this clonotype. This chain joins TRBV7-8 and TRBJ2-7, with D unclear. In germline, CDR1 is SGHVS, CDR2 FQNEAQ. V lost 1 base and J 0 bases, leaving 7 bases between the germline ends. The CDR3 consists of 14 residues. The CDR3 nucleotides read TGTGCCAGCAGCTTAGTCTGGAGCTCCTACGAGCAGTACTTC. This sequence encodes CASSLVWSSYEQYF.

This clonotype was counted ten times or more. CDR3 nucleotides: TGCAGCGTCCTTAAACTTAGCGGGAGGGCCTACGAGCAGTACTTC. Protein: CSVLKLSGRAYEQYF. This sequence joins TRBV29-1 and TRBJ2-7; TRBD2 matches 11 bases. The trim removed 6 bases at V and 2 bases at J, leaving 9 bases unmatched. The CDR3 totals 15 residues. Germline lookup yields CDR1 SQVTM and CDR2 ANQGSEA.

There are many counts of this clonotype. The chain has TRBV4-1 and TRBJ2-3; 10 bases line up with TRBD1. CDR1 and CDR2 (germline): MGHRA, YSYEKL. The J segment lost 2 bases and the V segment lost 3 bases, leaving 8 bases of the junction unmatched. The CDR3 has 17 residues. The DNA for the CDR3 is TGCGCCAGCAGCCACCTTACCGGGACAGGGGACACAGATACGCAGTATTTT. Amino acid sequence: CASSHLTGTGDTDTQYF.

This clonotype was counted ten times or more. The chain carries TRBV7-9 and TRBJ1-5, with a tentative D call TRBD1 (5 bases). Trimming removed 5 bases at V and 3 bases at J, with 14 bases between. Germline V gene data show CDR1 as SEHNR and CDR2 as FQNEAQ (reference sequence). The CDR3 sequence is 15 residues long. DNA of the CDR3: TGTGCCAGCAGCGTTGGGCACAGGATCAATCAGCCCCAGCATTTT. Translation: CASSVGHRINQPQHF. Together with reference TRBV7-9 and TRBJ1-5, the CDR3 gives the full variable domain: DTGVSQNPRHKITKRGQNVTFRCDPISEHNRLYWYRQTLGQGPEFLTYFQNEAQLEKSRLLSDRFSAERPKGSFSTLEIQRTEQGDSAMYLCASSVGHRINQPQHFGDGTRLSIL.